This TCR beta chain was captured by sequencing in a study of metastatic and nonmetastatic thyroid tumors (dated by TCRdb to 2018 to 2021). For context, the study as a whole: Repertoires were compared across peripheral blood and tumor or nodule tissue samples from malignant and benign thyroid patients. On the study overall, not on this receptor specifically: In both blood and tumor samples, TCR beta diversity was reported to be significantly higher in malignant tumors than in benign nodules.

Libraries were made using PCR. The instrument given in TCRdb is Illumina HiSeq 4000. High-throughput sequencing was used to profile the TCR beta-chain CDR3 region of every patient. For the original study's pipeline: Drawing on CDR3 differences between clinicopathological groups, the researchers built a classifier meant to tell apart patients with distant-metastatic papillary thyroid cancer. Repertoire diversity was assessed with the Shannon index, and tumor-blood repertoire similarity with the Morisita-Horn index. TCRdb applied fastp at Q25 and MiXCR to the public reads, then kept only in-frame beta chains. V and J calls and clone size were set by TCRdb, not the authors. The sample table records 55,000 or so clones; approximately 15% of these occur just once. Around 3% of the sample belongs to the ten largest clones. At the junction V is shortened by 2 bases and J by 9 bases, with 11 bases in between. The germline V gene (reference sequence) supplies CDR1 DFQATT and CDR2 SNEGSKA. From cysteine to phenylalanine, the CDR3 is 11 amino acids long. The only DNA kept is the CDR3, 33 bases in frame from the first base.

This clone has at least ten counts. Its antigen is not yet known. No qualities accompany the bases; no much larger clone lies one base away. None of the patients had been given any treatment before thyroid surgery. Using T-cell receptor beta sequencing, the researchers looked back retrospectively at clinical samples from patients, gathered between about 2012 and 2018. The sample consisted of blood. The sequence was collected from a female donor with papillary thyroid cancer or a benign thyroid nodule (not recorded which). Some clones in this sample may be carry-over from other donors' samples. The chain is assembled from TRBV20-1 and TRBJ2-7; confidence is insufficient to name the D gene. The CDR3 protein sequence reads: CSARRTDGQYF. The nucleotide sequence reads as follows: TGCAGTGCTAGAAGGACCGATGGGCAGTACTTC.